The rows below give T cell receptor beta chains drawn from one sample of a study of blood T cell repertoires in COVID-19. Sequencing was performed with immunoSEQ multiplex PCR; in TCRdb, only in-frame clones are kept and a portion is missing. The data hold some 100,000 clones, with 70% to 80% observed a single time. The sample comprised peripheral blood. The receptors shown here come from a man aged 70-80 years with acute or convalescent COVID-19. The CDR3 runs from the conserved cysteine through the conserved F or W. The D gene is left open where the match is weak. The listing skips clone size in some rows; elsewhere it reads once, few, many or a size class.

j_gene	abundance	v_gene	d_gene	CDR3aa	CDR3nt
TRBJ1-2	.	TRBV29-1	TRBD1	CSVGDSQAGGYTF	TGCAGCGTTGGGGACAGTCAGGCCGGTGGCTACACCTTC
TRBJ1-2	once	TRBV28	.	CATPTGDYGYTF	TGTGCCACCCCGACAGGAGACTATGGCTACACCTTC
TRBJ1-1	.	TRBV5-6	TRBD1	CASSRTGATEAFF	TGTGCCAGCAGCAGGACAGGGGCCACTGAAGCTTTCTTT
TRBJ1-3	once	TRBV6-6	.	CASSLALGRSSGNTIYF	TGTGCCAGCAGTCTAGCACTCGGGAGGAGCTCTGGAAACACCATATATTTT
TRBJ2-3	.	TRBV7-9	.	CASSLGSNRVADTQYF	TGTGCCAGCAGCTTAGGAAGTAACAGGGTCGCAGATACGCAGTATTTT
TRBJ2-7	.	TRBV11-2	.	CASSHPPGGVDEQYF	TGTGCCAGCAGCCATCCCCCGGGCGGGGTGGACGAGCAGTACTTC
TRBJ1-2	.	TRBV29-1	TRBD1	CSVGDRGPYGYTF	TGCAGCGTAGGGGACAGGGGGCCCTATGGCTACACCTTC
TRBJ2-1	.	TRBV7-3	.	CASSSETSAWNEQFF	TGTGCCAGCAGCTCTGAGACCAGCGCATGGAATGAGCAGTTCTTC
TRBJ1-1	.	TRBV6-4	.	CASSDPPYKGAYEAFF	TGTGCCAGCAGTGACCCACCCTACAAGGGAGCCTATGAAGCTTTCTTT
TRBJ1-1	.	TRBV18	.	CASSPRREGAFF	TGTGCCAGCTCACCACGCAGGGAGGGAGCTTTCTTT
TRBJ2-3	.	TRBV11-3	TRBD2	CASSLGGSTSGRDTQYF	TGTGCCAGCAGCTTAGGGGGGTCGACTAGCGGGAGAGATACGCAGTATTTT
TRBJ1-1	once	TRBV11-3	.	CASSRQASTEAFF	TGTGCCAGCAGCCGACAGGCTAGCACTGAAGCTTTCTTT
TRBJ2-5	once	TRBV7-9	TRBD2	CASTIQGLAGVETQYF	TGTGCCAGCACCATCCAGGGTCTAGCGGGAGTCGAGACCCAGTACTTC
TRBJ1-2	.	TRBV7-9	.	CASSPQGWDGYTF	TGTGCCAGCAGCCCCCAGGGGTGGGACGGCTACACCTTC
TRBJ2-2	.	TRBV24-1	TRBD1	CATSSAGTGESGELFF	TGTGCCACCAGTAGCGCCGGGACAGGGGAATCCGGGGAGCTGTTTTTT
TRBJ1-6	.	TRBV5-6	.	CASSPGVQGGSPLHF	TGTGCCAGCAGCCCTGGTGTACAGGGTGGTTCACCCCTCCACTTT
TRBJ2-2	.	TRBV10-1	.	CARLAGGTGELFF	TGCGCCAGACTAGCTGGAGGGACCGGGGAGCTGTTTTTT
TRBJ2-7	.	TRBV7-2	TRBD2	CASSLKSAGGQLLSYEQYF	TGTGCCAGCAGCTTGAAGAGCGCGGGGGGGCAACTCCTCTCCTACGAGCAGTACTTC
TRBJ1-2	.	TRBV7-9	TRBD1	CASSARDRDYGYTF	TGTGCCAGCAGCGCCCGGGACAGGGACTATGGCTACACCTTC
TRBJ2-5	.	TRBV2	.	CASSEPPGQKWAQYF	TGTGCCAGCAGTGAACCCCCGGGACAAAAGTGGGCCCAGTACTTC
TRBJ1-2	.	TRBV27	.	CASSAGLNYGYTF	TGTGCCAGCAGTGCGGGGTTGAACTATGGCTACACCTTC
TRBJ1-2	once	TRBV19	TRBD1	CATSRGQDYGYTF	TGTGCCACTTCCCGAGGACAGGACTATGGCTACACCTTC
TRBJ2-7	few	TRBV2	.	CASSWTPHEQYF	TGTGCCAGCAGCTGGACACCTCACGAGCAGTACTTC
TRBJ1-2	.	TRBV15	.	CATSREFGDSGGYTF	TGTGCCACCAGCAGAGAGTTCGGGGACTCCGGTGGCTACACCTTC
TRBJ2-5	.	TRBV28	TRBD2	CASSLQSGTSGSQETQYF	TGTGCCAGCAGCCTACAATCCGGGACTAGCGGGTCCCAAGAGACCCAGTACTTC
TRBJ1-1	.	TRBV3-1/TRBV3-2	.	CASSASWAMNTEAFF	TGTGCCAGCAGCGCCTCATGGGCCATGAACACTGAAGCTTTCTTT
TRBJ1-6	.	TRBV12-5	.	CASGLGLTGGSSPLHF	TGTGCTAGTGGTTTGGGTCTTACGGGGGGGAGTTCACCCCTCCACTTT
TRBJ2-2	few	TRBV19	TRBD1	CASSMSGGTGELFF	TGTGCCAGTAGTATGTCAGGGGGTACCGGGGAGCTGTTTTTT
TRBJ2-5	.	TRBV5-1	.	CASSLGGGETQYF	TGCGCCAGCAGCTTGGGGGGAGGAGAGACCCAGTACTTC
TRBJ2-7	.	TRBV19	.	CARPVRELWVYEQYF	TGTGCCAGACCTGTCAGGGAATTATGGGTCTACGAGCAGTACTTC
TRBJ2-3	.	TRBV19	.	CASSSGLHTDTQYF	TGTGCCAGTAGTTCAGGGCTCCACACAGATACGCAGTATTTT
TRBJ2-2	once	TRBV18	.	CASSPTSTDTGELFF	TGTGCCAGCTCACCCACTAGCACCGACACCGGGGAGCTGTTTTTT
TRBJ1-2	.	TRBV7-8	.	CASSRVFTPDGYTF	TGTGCCAGCAGCCGAGTGTTCACCCCGGATGGCTACACCTTC
TRBJ2-6	.	TRBV11-3	TRBD1	CASSLGGQKSSGANVLTF	TGTGCCAGCAGCTTAGGGGGACAGAAGAGCTCTGGGGCCAACGTCCTGACTTTC
TRBJ2-1	.	TRBV5-1	.	CASSLGQSSSYNEQFF	TGCGCCAGCAGCTTGGGACAGTCCTCCTCCTACAATGAGCAGTTCTTC
TRBJ2-7	.	TRBV6-2/TRBV6-3	.	CASSLRTENLNSYEQYF	TGTGCCAGCAGTCTTCGGACAGAAAACTTAAACTCCTACGAGCAGTACTTC
TRBJ1-2	.	TRBV6-5	.	CASRSGSNYGYTF	TGTGCCAGCAGGTCTGGCAGTAACTATGGCTACACCTTC
TRBJ2-7	.	TRBV7-2	TRBD1	CASSEQGTYEQYF	TGTGCCAGCTCCGAACAGGGGACCTACGAGCAGTACTTC
TRBJ2-3	.	TRBV4-2	.	CASSQKSVSTDTQYF	TGTGCCAGCAGCCAAAAAAGCGTTAGCACAGATACGCAGTATTTT
TRBJ2-2	.	TRBV7-6	TRBD1	CASSRDRVTGGELFF	TGTGCCAGCAGCCGCGACAGGGTGACGGGCGGGGAGCTGTTTTTT
TRBJ2-7	once	TRBV4-2	TRBD2	CASSPDQLASYEQYF	TGTGCCAGCAGCCCGGACCAACTAGCGTCCTACGAGCAGTACTTC
TRBJ2-4	.	TRBV18	TRBD2	CASSPSGGNIQYF	TGTGCCAGCTCACCATCCGGGGGGAACATTCAGTACTTC
TRBJ2-5	.	TRBV6-2/TRBV6-3	.	CASSFGLTQYF	TGTGCCAGCAGTTTCGGACTCACCCAGTACTTC
TRBJ2-4	once	TRBV27	TRBD1	CASSSADRVGKNIQYF	TGTGCCAGCAGTTCCGCTGACAGGGTTGGCAAAAACATTCAGTACTTC
TRBJ1-5	.	TRBV7-5	.	CARSGGSQPQHF	TGTGCCAGAAGCGGGGGCTCTCAGCCCCAGCATTTT
TRBJ2-5	once	TRBV7-8	.	CASSKDAGQETQYF	TGTGCCAGCAGCAAAGATGCGGGGCAAGAGACCCAGTACTTC
TRBJ2-2	.	TRBV11-2	.	CAAAELNTGELFF	TGTGCCGCGGCGGAGCTCAACACCGGGGAGCTGTTTTTT
TRBJ1-2	.	TRBV7-2	.	CASSLGQGQGYTF	TGTGCCAGCAGCTTGGGGCAGGGGCAGGGCTACACCTTC
TRBJ2-1	.	TRBV18	.	CASRNQGIYNEQFF	TGTGCCAGCCGAAACCAGGGGATTTACAATGAGCAGTTCTTC
TRBJ2-7	.	TRBV27	TRBD2	CASSPSSGGRLYEQYF	TGTGCCAGCAGTCCGTCTAGCGGGGGGAGACTCTACGAGCAGTACTTC
TRBJ2-2	.	TRBV7-9	.	CASSLVGHTGELFF	TGTGCCAGCAGCTTAGTGGGCCACACCGGGGAGCTGTTTTTT
TRBJ1-1	.	TRBV5-1	TRBD1	CASSKTGGALAEAFF	TGCGCCAGCAGCAAGACAGGGGGCGCTTTGGCTGAAGCTTTCTTT
TRBJ2-1	.	TRBV5-1	TRBD2	CASSLDRGGGDEQFF	TGCGCCAGCAGCTTGGATCGGGGGGGTGGAGATGAGCAGTTCTTC
TRBJ2-2	.	TRBV7-3	TRBD1	CASSSQGQGAAGELFF	TGTGCCAGCAGCTCCCAGGGACAGGGGGCTGCCGGGGAGCTGTTTTTT
TRBJ1-2	.	TRBV28	TRBD1	CASSLREGARYGYTF	TGTGCCAGCAGTTTAAGAGAGGGGGCACGGTATGGCTACACCTTC